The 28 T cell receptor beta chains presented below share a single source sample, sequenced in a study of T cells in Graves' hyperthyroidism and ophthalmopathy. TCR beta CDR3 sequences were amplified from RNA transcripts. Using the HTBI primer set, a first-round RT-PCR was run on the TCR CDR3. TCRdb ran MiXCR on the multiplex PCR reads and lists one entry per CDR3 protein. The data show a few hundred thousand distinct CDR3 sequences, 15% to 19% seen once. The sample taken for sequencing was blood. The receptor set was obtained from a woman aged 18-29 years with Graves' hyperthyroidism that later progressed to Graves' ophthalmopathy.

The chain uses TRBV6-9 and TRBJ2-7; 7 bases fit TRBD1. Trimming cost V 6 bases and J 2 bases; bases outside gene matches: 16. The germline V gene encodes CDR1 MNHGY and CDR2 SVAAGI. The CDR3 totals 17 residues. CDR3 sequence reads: CASSLEKDRPPPYEQYF. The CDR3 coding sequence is TGTGCCAGCAGCTTAGAGAAGGACAGGCCACCACCCTACGAGCAGTACTTC.

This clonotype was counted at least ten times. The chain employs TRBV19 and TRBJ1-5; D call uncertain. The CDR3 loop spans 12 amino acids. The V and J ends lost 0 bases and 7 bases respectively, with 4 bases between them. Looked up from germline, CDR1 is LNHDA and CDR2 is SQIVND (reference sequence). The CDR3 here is CASSIDRQPQHF. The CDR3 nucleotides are TGTGCCAGTAGTATAGATAGGCAGCCCCAGCATTTT.

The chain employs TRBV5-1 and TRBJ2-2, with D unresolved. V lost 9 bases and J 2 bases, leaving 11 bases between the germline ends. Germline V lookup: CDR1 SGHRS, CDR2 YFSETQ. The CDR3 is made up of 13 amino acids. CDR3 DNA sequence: TGCGCCACCGCGACGGTTAACACCGGGGAGCTGTTTTTT. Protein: CATATVNTGELFF. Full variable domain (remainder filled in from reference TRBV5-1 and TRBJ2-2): KAGVTQTPRYLIKTRGQQVTLSCSPISGHRSVSWYQQTPGQGLQFLFEYFSETQRNKGNFPGRFSGRQFSNSRSEMNVSTLELGDSALYLCATATVNTGELFFGEGSRLTVL.

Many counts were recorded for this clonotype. CDR3 in amino acids: CASSFGGLGDTEAFF. Here the CDR3 DNA reads TGTGCCAGCAGTTTTGGGGGGCTCGGGGACACTGAAGCTTTCTTT. The V gene is TRBV6-1, the J gene TRBJ1-1, with D possibly matching TRBD1 (6 bases). The germline V gene has CDR1 MNHNS and CDR2 SASEGT. Trimming cost V 5 bases and J 3 bases, with 16 bases left between them. This CDR3 comprises 15 residues.

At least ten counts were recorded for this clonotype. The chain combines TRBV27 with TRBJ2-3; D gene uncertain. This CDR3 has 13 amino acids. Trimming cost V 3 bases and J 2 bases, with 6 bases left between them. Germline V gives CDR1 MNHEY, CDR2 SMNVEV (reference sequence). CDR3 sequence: CASSFEFTDTQYF. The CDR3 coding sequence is TGTGCCAGCAGTTTTGAGTTCACAGATACGCAGTATTTT.

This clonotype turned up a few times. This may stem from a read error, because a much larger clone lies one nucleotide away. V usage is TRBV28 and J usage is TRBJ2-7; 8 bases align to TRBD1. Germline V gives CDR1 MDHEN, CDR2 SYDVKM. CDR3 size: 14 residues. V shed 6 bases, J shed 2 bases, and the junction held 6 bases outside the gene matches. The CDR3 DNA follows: TGTGCCAGCAGCCCGGTACAGGGGGCCTACGAGCAGTACTTC. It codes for CASSPVQGAYEQYF.

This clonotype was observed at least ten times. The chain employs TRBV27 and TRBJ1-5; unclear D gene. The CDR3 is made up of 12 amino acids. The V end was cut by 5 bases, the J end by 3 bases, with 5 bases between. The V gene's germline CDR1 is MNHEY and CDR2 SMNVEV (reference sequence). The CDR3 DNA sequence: TGTGCCAGCAGTCCCGTCAATCAGCCCCAGCATTTT. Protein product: CASSPVNQPQHF.

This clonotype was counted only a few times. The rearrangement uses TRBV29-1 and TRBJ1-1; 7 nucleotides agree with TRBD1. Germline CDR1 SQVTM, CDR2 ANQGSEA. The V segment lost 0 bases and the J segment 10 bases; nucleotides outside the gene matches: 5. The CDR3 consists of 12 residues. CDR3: CSVEDQWDRAFF. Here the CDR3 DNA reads TGCAGCGTTGAAGATCAGTGGGACAGAGCTTTCTTT.

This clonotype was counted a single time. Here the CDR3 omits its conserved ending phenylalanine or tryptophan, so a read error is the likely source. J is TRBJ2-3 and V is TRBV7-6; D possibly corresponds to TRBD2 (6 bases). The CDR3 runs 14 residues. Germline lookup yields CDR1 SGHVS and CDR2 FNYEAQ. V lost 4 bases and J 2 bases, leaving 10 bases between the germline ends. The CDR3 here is CASSSAGVTDTQYS. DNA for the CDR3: TGTGCCAGCAGCTCAGCGGGTGTCACAGATACGCAGTATTCT.

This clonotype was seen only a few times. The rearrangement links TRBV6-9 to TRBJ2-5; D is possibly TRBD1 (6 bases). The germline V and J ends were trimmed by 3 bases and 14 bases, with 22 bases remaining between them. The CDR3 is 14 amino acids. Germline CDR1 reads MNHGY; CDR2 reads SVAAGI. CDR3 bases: TGTGCCAGCAGTTACAGGGGCCTGTTCCGGGCAAATTACTTC. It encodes CASSYRGLFRANYF.

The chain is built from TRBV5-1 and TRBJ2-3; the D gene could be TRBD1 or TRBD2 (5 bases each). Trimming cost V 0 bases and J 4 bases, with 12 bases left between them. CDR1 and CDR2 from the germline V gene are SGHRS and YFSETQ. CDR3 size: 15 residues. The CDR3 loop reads CASSLAGQRPDTQYF. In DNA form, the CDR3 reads TGCGCCAGCAGCTTGGCGGGGCAGCGGCCAGATACGCAGTATTTT.

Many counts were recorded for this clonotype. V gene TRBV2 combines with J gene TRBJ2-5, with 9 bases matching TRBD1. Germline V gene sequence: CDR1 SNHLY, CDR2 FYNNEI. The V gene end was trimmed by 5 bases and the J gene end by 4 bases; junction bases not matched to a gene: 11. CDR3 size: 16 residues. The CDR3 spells CASSPTTGGVLETQYF. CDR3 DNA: TGTGCCAGCAGTCCTACGACAGGGGGGGTCCTAGAGACCCAGTACTTC. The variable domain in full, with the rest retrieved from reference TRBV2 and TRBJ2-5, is EPEVTQTPSHQVTQMGQEVILRCVPISNHLYFYWYRQILGQKVEFLVSFYNNEISEKSEIFDDQFSVERPDGSNFTLKIRSTKLEDSAMYFCASSPTTGGVLETQYFGPGTRLLVL.

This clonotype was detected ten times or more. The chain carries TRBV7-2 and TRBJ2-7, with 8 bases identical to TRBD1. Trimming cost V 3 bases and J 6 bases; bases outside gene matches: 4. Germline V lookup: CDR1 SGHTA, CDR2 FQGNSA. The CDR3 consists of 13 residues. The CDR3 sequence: CASSFSGQAEQYF. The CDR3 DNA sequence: TGTGCCAGCAGCTTTTCGGGACAGGCCGAGCAGTACTTC.

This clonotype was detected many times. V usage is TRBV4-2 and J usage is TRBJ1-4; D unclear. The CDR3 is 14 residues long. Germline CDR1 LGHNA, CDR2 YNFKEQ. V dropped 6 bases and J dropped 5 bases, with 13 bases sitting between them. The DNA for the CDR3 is TGTGCCAGCAGTGGCGGACTCCTAAATGAAAAACTGTTTTTT. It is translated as CASSGGLLNEKLFF.

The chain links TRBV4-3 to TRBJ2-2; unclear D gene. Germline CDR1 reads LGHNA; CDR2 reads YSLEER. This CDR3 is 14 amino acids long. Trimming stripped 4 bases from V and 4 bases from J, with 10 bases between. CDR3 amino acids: CASSPSGTTGELFF. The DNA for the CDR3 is TGCGCCAGCAGCCCTTCCGGAACCACCGGGGAGCTGTTTTTT.

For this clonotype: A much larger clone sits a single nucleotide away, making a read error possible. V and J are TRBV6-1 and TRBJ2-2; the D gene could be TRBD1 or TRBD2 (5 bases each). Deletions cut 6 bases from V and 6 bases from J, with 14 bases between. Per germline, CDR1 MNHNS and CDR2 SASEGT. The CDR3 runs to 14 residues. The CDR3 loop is CASSSWDGAGELFF. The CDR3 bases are TGTGCCAGCAGCTCCTGGGACGGGGCCGGGGAGCTGTTTTTT.

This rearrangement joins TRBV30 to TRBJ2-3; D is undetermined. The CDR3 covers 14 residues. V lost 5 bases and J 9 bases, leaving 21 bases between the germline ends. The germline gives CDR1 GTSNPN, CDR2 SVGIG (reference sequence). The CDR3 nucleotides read TGTGCCTGGTCTGTGGGCCAATTCCTGGGGACGCAGTATTTT. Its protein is CAWSVGQFLGTQYF.

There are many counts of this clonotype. CDR3 sequence reads: CASSNRDRGSSQHF. The CDR3 bases are TGTGCCAGCAGTAACCGGGACAGGGGTAGCTCTCAGCATTTT. This chain links TRBV6-1 with TRBJ1-5, with 10 bases aligning to TRBD1. The CDR3 sequence is 14 residues long. Germline V CDR1 and CDR2: MNHNS, SASEGT. The J segment lost 13 bases and the V segment lost 5 bases, leaving 11 bases of the junction unmatched.

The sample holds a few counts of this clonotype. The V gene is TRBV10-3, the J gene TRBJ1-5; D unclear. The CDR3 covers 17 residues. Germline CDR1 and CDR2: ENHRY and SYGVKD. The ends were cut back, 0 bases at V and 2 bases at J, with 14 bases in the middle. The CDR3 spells CAISESADKEGNQPQHF. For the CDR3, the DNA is TGTGCCATCAGTGAGTCCGCCGATAAAGAAGGCAATCAGCCCCAGCATTTT.

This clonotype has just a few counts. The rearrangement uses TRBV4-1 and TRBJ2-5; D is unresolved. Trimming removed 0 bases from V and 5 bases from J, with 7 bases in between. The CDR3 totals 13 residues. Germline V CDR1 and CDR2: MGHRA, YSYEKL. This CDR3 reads CASSQDWWETQYF. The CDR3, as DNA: TGCGCCAGCAGCCAAGATTGGTGGGAGACCCAGTACTTC.

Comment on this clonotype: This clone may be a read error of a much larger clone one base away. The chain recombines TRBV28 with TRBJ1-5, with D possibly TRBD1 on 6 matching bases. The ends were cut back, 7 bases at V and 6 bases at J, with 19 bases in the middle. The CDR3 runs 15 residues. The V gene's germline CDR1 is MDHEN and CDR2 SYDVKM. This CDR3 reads CASTLPEGEGQPQHF. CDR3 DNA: TGTGCCAGCACCCTCCCGGAGGGGGAAGGTCAGCCCCAGCATTTT.

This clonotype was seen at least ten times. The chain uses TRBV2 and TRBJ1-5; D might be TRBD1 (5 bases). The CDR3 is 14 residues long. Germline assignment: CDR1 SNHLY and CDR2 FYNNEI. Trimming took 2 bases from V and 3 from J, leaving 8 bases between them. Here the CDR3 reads CASSEWGDNQPQHF. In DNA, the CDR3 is TGTGCCAGCAGTGAATGGGGGGACAATCAGCCCCAGCATTTT. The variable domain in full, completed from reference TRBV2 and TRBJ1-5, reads EPEVTQTPSHQVTQMGQEVILRCVPISNHLYFYWYRQILGQKVEFLVSFYNNEISEKSEIFDDQFSVERPDGSNFTLKIRSTKLEDSAMYFCASSEWGDNQPQHFGDGTRLSIL.

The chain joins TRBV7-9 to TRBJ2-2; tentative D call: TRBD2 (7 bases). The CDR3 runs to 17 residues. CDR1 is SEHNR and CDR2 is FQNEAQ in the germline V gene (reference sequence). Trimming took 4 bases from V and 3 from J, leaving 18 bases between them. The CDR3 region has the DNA TGTGCCAGCAGCTCTCCCCGACTAGGGGGGGACACCGGGGAGCTGTTTTTT. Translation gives CASSSPRLGGDTGELFF.

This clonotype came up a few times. The CDR3 sequence is CASSISLAETTYEQYF. The CDR3 DNA follows: TGTGCCAGTAGTATCAGTCTAGCGGAGACGACCTACGAGCAGTACTTC. The V and J genes are TRBV19 and TRBJ2-7; TRBD2 matches at 7 bases. CDR1 and CDR2 from the germline V gene are LNHDA and SQIVND (reference sequence). CDR3 length: 16 residues. J lost 2 bases, V lost 3 bases, and 10 bases had no gene match.

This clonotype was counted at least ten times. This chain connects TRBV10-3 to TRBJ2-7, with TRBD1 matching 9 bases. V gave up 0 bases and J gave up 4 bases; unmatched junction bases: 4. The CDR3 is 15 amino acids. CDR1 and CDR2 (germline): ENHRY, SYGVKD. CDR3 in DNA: TGTGCCATCAGTGAGTCGACCGGGACAGGGTACGAGCAGTACTTC. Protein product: CAISESTGTGYEQYF.

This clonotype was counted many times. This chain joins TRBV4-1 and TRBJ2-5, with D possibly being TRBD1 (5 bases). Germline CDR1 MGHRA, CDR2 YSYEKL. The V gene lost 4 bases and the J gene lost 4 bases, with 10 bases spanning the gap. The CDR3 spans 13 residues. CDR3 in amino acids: CASSRGPLETQYF. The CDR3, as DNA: TGCGCCAGCAGCCGGGGCCCGTTAGAGACCCAGTACTTC.

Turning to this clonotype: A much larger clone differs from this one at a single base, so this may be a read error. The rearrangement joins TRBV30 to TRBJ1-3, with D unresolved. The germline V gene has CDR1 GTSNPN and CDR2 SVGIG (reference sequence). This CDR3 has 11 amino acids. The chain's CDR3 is CAWSAGNTRYF. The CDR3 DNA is TGTGCCTGGAGTGCGGGAAACACCAGATATTTT.

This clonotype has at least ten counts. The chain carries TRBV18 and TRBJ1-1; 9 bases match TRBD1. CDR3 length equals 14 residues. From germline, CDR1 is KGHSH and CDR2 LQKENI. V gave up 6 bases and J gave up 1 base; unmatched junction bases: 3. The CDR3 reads CASSMGQGNTEAFF. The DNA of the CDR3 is TGTGCCAGCTCCATGGGACAGGGGAACACTGAAGCTTTCTTT.